Below, 31 T cell receptor beta chains from the same sample are listed, as sequenced in a study of beta chain features in type 1 diabetes. Every bit of the isolated RNA underwent reverse transcription, so sequencing read expressed TCRB transcripts. Method: immunoSEQ multiplex PCR; TCRdb's copy keeps in-frame clones and lacks some. Here the sample spans fewer than 900,000 clones, roughly a sixth being singletons. The sequenced sample was naive CD4+ T cells from blood. The origin of the receptors is a young woman in good health.

V and J are TRBV27 and TRBJ2-3, with unresolved D. The germline gives CDR1 MNHEY, CDR2 SMNVEV (reference sequence). The V end lost 3 bases, the J end lost 2 bases, and 15 bases lay between the germline ends. The CDR3 length is 16 residues. The CDR3 DNA follows: TGTGCCAGCAGTTTCGTAGGATGGAGAAACACAGATACGCAGTATTTT. It yields the protein CASSFVGWRNTDTQYF.

This clone was found a few times. V and J are TRBV19 and TRBJ2-4; 9 positions match TRBD1. The CDR3 length is 14 residues. The germline gives CDR1 LNHDA, CDR2 SQIVND (reference sequence). V lost 7 bases, J lost 9 bases, and 10 bases stayed unmatched. CDR3 bases: TGTGCCAGTACCTTCACAGGGGGCGGAGGCATTCAGTACTTC. It yields the protein CASTFTGGGGIQYF.

V and J are TRBV18 and TRBJ1-2; tentative D call: TRBD1 (5 bases). With 0 bases removed from V and 5 bases from J, the gap between germline ends came to 7 bases. Germline values: CDR1 KGHSH, CDR2 LQKENI. The CDR3 runs to 13 residues. CDR3 nucleotide sequence: TGTGCCAGCTCACCACCGGACACTTATGGCTACACCTTC. The encoded protein is CASSPPDTYGYTF.

The rearrangement uses TRBV7-2 and TRBJ1-3, with D unclear. This CDR3 region has 15 residues. Germline V gene sequence: CDR1 SGHTA, CDR2 FQGNSA. Trimming removed 3 bases from V and 2 bases from J, with 11 bases in between. In nucleotides, the CDR3 is TGTGCCAGCAGCTTCGGATACGGAGCTGGAAACACCATATATTTT. This encodes CASSFGYGAGNTIYF.

This clone has just a few counts. The gene calls are TRBV29-1 and TRBJ1-1; D is unclear. CDR3 size: 13 residues. The germline V gene has CDR1 SQVTM and CDR2 ANQGSEA. The V and J ends lost 7 bases and 0 bases respectively, with 12 bases between them. Here the CDR3 DNA reads TGCAGCGCCCTGGACTTCATGAACACTGAAGCTTTCTTT. Its translation is CSALDFMNTEAFF. The complete variable domain, with remaining parts taken from reference TRBV29-1 and TRBJ1-1, reads SAVISQKPSRDICQRGTSLTIQCQVDSQVTMMFWYRQQPGQSLTLIATANQGSEATYESGFVIDKFPISRPNLTFSTLTVSNMSPEDSSIYLCSALDFMNTEAFFGQGTRLTVV.

The chain is built from TRBV6-5 and TRBJ1-5; D possibly corresponds to TRBD1 (6 bases). The CDR3 length is 15 residues. Trimming removed 0 bases at V and 6 bases at J, with 12 bases between. The germline CDR1 and CDR2 sequences are MNHEY and SVGAGI. CDR3 in DNA: TGTGCCAGCAGTTACTCGATTGGGGGCGGTCAGCCCCAGCATTTT. As protein: CASSYSIGGGQPQHF.

This clone was found a few times. This rearrangement joins TRBV5-1 to TRBJ2-3, with unresolved D. V lost 5 bases and J lost 5, with 12 bases in between. CDR1 and CDR2 (germline): SGHRS, YFSETQ. The CDR3 runs to 13 residues. The CDR3 spells CASRAWSEDTQYF. CDR3 nucleotide sequence: TGCGCCAGCAGGGCTTGGTCGGAAGATACGCAGTATTTT.

This chain links TRBV18 with TRBJ2-1; unclear D gene. Trimming took 6 bases from V and 0 from J, leaving 12 bases between them. Germline V lookup: CDR1 KGHSH, CDR2 LQKENI. The CDR3 consists of 15 residues. DNA of the CDR3: TGTGCCAGCTCTCAGTCGGAAGCCTCCTACAATGAGCAGTTCTTC. The encoded protein is CASSQSEASYNEQFF.

This clone was recorded a few times. This chain uses TRBV5-4 with TRBJ2-5; D call uncertain. V lost 2 bases, J lost 3 bases, and 8 bases lay in between. This CDR3 spans 13 amino acids. Germline loops: CDR1 SGHNT, CDR2 YYREEE (reference sequence). For the CDR3, the DNA is TGTGCCAGCAGCTTACGAGGTGAAGAGACCCAGTACTTC. Residues: CASSLRGEETQYF. The full variable domain, in which reference TRBV5-4 and TRBJ2-5 provide the parts outside the CDR3, is ETGVTQSPTHLIKTRGQQVTLRCSSQSGHNTVSWYQQALGQGPQFIFQYYREEENGRGNFPPRFSGLQFPNYSSELNVNALELDDSALYLCASSLRGEETQYFGPGTRLLVL.

The V gene is TRBV25-1, the J gene TRBJ1-1, with D maybe TRBD1 (5 bases). This CDR3 has 12 residues. Germline V gene data show CDR1 as MGHDK and CDR2 as SYGVNS. Trimming removed 7 bases from V and 7 bases from J, with 13 bases in between. The CDR3 DNA sequence: TGTGCCAGCACCCGGGACGGTCATGAAGCTTTCTTT. It yields the protein CASTRDGHEAFF. Full variable domain (missing parts from reference TRBV25-1 and TRBJ1-1): EADIYQTPRYLVIGTGKKITLECSQTMGHDKMYWYQQDPGMELHLIHYSYGVNSTEKGDLSSESTVSRIRTEHFPLTLESARPSHTSQYLCASTRDGHEAFFGQGTRLTVV.

The chain recombines TRBV14 with TRBJ2-7; D is undetermined. The germline V and J ends were trimmed by 3 bases and 3 bases, with 9 bases remaining between them. This CDR3 is 13 amino acids long. Germline V lookup: CDR1 SGHDN, CDR2 FVKESK. The CDR3 region has the DNA TGTGCCAGCAGCCAGCATATCGTCTACGAGCAGTACTTC. It yields the protein CASSQHIVYEQYF.

This chain connects TRBV7-8 to TRBJ1-2, with D possibly being TRBD1 (6 bases). The CDR3 totals 16 residues. Looked up from germline, CDR1 is SGHVS and CDR2 is FQNEAQ. V lost 0 bases, J lost 4 bases, and 15 bases lay in between. The CDR3 here is CASSLARAGAGYGYTF. The CDR3 DNA reads as TGTGCCAGCAGCTTAGCGAGGGCAGGGGCGGGCTATGGCTACACCTTC. The full variable domain, rest sourced from reference TRBV7-8 and TRBJ1-2, is GAGVSQSPRYKVAKRGQDVALRCDPISGHVSLFWYQQALGQGPEFLTYFQNEAQLDKSGLPSDRFFAERPEGSVSTLKIQRTQQEDSAVYLCASSLARAGAGYGYTFGSGTRLTVV.

The V call is TRBV4-2, the J call TRBJ1-1; the match to TRBD1 covers 9 bases. The CDR3 covers 15 residues. V dropped 3 bases and J dropped 5; count of bases not matched to a gene: 7. Per the germline V gene, CDR1 is LGHNA and CDR2 is YNFKEQ. The CDR3 here is CASSQLGQGDTEAFF. The CDR3 DNA sequence: TGTGCCAGCAGCCAGCTGGGACAGGGCGATACTGAAGCTTTCTTT.

This clone has a handful of counts. The chain carries TRBV6-6 and TRBJ2-2, with 7 bases matching TRBD1. The trim removed 7 bases at V and 3 bases at J, leaving 8 bases unmatched. The CDR3 is 15 residues long. CDR1 and CDR2 from the germline V gene are MNHNY and SVGAGI (reference sequence). CDR3 residues: CASKRGQGHTGELFF. CDR3 DNA: TGTGCCAGCAAAAGGGGGCAGGGGCACACCGGGGAGCTGTTTTTT.

In this sample, this clone turned up a few times. This chain links TRBV29-1 with TRBJ2-3, with a possible D match to TRBD2 (5 bases). The V end lost 3 bases, the J end lost 4 bases, and 8 bases lay between the germline ends. This CDR3 has 12 residues. Germline loops: CDR1 SQVTM, CDR2 ANQGSEA. The CDR3 protein is CSVDLAPDTQYF. The DNA for the CDR3 is TGCAGCGTTGATCTAGCCCCAGATACGCAGTATTTT.

This clone was counted only a few times. This chain links TRBV27 with TRBJ2-1, with a tentative D call TRBD1 (6 bases). CDR3 length: 13 amino acids. Deletions cut 3 bases from V and 6 bases from J, with 9 bases between. The germline CDR1 and CDR2 sequences are MNHEY and SMNVEV (reference sequence). CDR3 DNA sequence: TGTGCCAGCAGTTTGATGGGGGCCAATGAGCAGTTCTTC. This translates into CASSLMGANEQFF.

This clone was found a few times. V usage is TRBV7-3 and J usage is TRBJ2-1; 8 bases map to TRBD2. Germline CDR1 and CDR2: SGHTA and FQGTGA. V lost 2 bases, J lost 4 bases, and 4 bases stayed unmatched. There are 15 residues in the CDR3. CDR3 sequence (DNA): TGTGCCAGCAGCTTATCGACTAGCGTGTACAATGAGCAGTTCTTC. Residues: CASSLSTSVYNEQFF.

The chain carries TRBV5-4 and TRBJ2-3; 8 nucleotides line up with TRBD2. With 3 bases clipped from V and 5 bases from J, the junction kept 14 bases outside the gene matches. CDR1 SGHNT and CDR2 YYREEE come from the germline V gene (reference sequence). CDR3 length: 17 amino acids. This CDR3 is CASSSPQGAGEGDTQYF. The CDR3 DNA sequence: TGTGCCAGCAGCTCCCCCCAGGGAGCGGGAGAAGGAGATACGCAGTATTTT.

This clone was observed a few times. The rearrangement joins TRBV6-5 to TRBJ1-6; no firm D call. Looked up from germline, CDR1 is MNHEY and CDR2 is SVGAGI. Deletions cut 0 bases from V and 7 bases from J, with 13 bases between. This CDR3 spans 16 amino acids. In nucleotides, the CDR3 is TGTGCCAGCAGTTACTCGATGAGGCCGCAGAATTCACCCCTCCACTTT. Residues: CASSYSMRPQNSPLHF.

The rearrangement joins TRBV10-3 to TRBJ2-3; perhaps TRBD1 as D (5 bases). CDR3 length equals 13 residues. Germline loops: CDR1 ENHRY, CDR2 SYGVKD. The V gene lost 11 bases and the J gene lost 3 bases, with 15 bases spanning the gap. This CDR3 reads CACRQGVTDTQYF. The CDR3 DNA is TGTGCCTGCCGGCAAGGGGTAACAGATACGCAGTATTTT.

A few counts support this clone. The sample holds other DNA sequences that translate to the same CDR3. The gene calls are TRBV18 and TRBJ2-7; unclear D gene. Germline V lookup: CDR1 KGHSH, CDR2 LQKENI. V lost 0 bases and J lost 1, with 4 bases in between. The CDR3 is made up of 13 amino acids. DNA for the CDR3: TGTGCCAGCTCACCACCCGGTTCCTACGAGCAGTACTTC. It codes for CASSPPGSYEQYF.

This rearrangement joins TRBV28 to TRBJ2-5, with 7 bases that match TRBD2. After removal of 6 bases from V and 9 bases from J, the junction contained 10 bases not matched to a gene. The CDR3 spans 13 residues. The germline V gene encodes CDR1 MDHEN and CDR2 SYDVKM. CDR3 bases: TGTGCCAGCAGACTAGCGATCGGCGGGGCCCAGTACTTC. Its translation is CASRLAIGGAQYF.

This clone was detected only a few times. The V call is TRBV7-6, the J call TRBJ2-5; TRBD1 matches 7 bases. J gave up 3 bases and V 5 bases, and 9 bases lay outside the gene matches. CDR3 size: 15 residues. Germline loops: CDR1 SGHVS, CDR2 FNYEAQ. The CDR3 DNA is TGTGCCAGCAGCCGGGAAGACAGGGTGGAAGAGACCCAGTACTTC. Its protein product is CASSREDRVEETQYF.

The chain uses TRBV7-2 and TRBJ1-4; D unresolved. CDR3 size: 15 residues. Germline values: CDR1 SGHTA, CDR2 FQGNSA. V dropped 5 bases and J dropped 4 bases, with 14 bases sitting between them. The CDR3 DNA reads TGTGCCAGCAGCATGAAGGGTGTTGGTAATGAAAAACTGTTTTTT. It encodes CASSMKGVGNEKLFF.

This chain joins TRBV19 and TRBJ2-1; D remains unclear. V shed 3 bases and J shed 6 bases, with 9 bases lying between them. This CDR3 is 13 amino acids long. Germline V gene data show CDR1 as LNHDA and CDR2 as SQIVND (reference sequence). The chain's CDR3 is CASSIIHTNEQFF. Written as DNA, the CDR3 is TGTGCCAGTAGTATTATCCATACCAATGAGCAGTTCTTC.

The chain recombines TRBV7-9 with TRBJ2-5; the match to TRBD2 covers 12 bases. Germline values: CDR1 SEHNR, CDR2 FQNEAQ (reference sequence). Trimming cost V 4 bases and J 2 bases; bases outside gene matches: 8. The CDR3 consists of 17 residues. The CDR3 bases are TGTGCCAGCAGCTCAGGCCTACTAGCGGGGGGTCAAGAGACCCAGTACTTC. Protein product: CASSSGLLAGGQETQYF.

The rearrangement joins TRBV18 to TRBJ1-5; D remains unclear. Germline CDR1 KGHSH, CDR2 LQKENI. The CDR3 consists of 14 residues. Trimming shortened V by 4 bases and J by 6 bases, and 13 bases separated the two germline ends. The CDR3 region is CASSLQPQGQPQHF. CDR3 DNA: TGTGCCAGCTCACTGCAGCCTCAAGGTCAGCCCCAGCATTTT.

This rearrangement joins TRBV4-2 to TRBJ2-6, with TRBD1 identical over 7 bases. This CDR3 region has 16 residues. V lost 1 base, J lost 3 bases, and 3 bases stayed unmatched. The V gene's germline CDR1 is LGHNA and CDR2 YNFKEQ. CDR3 DNA: TGTGCCAGCAGCCAAGCACAGGGGAGTGGGGCCAACGTCCTGACTTTC. Its translation: CASSQAQGSGANVLTF.

J is TRBJ2-7 and V is TRBV4-2; 7 positions match TRBD1. The CDR3 extends over 14 amino acids. V gave up 2 bases and J gave up 4 bases; unmatched junction bases: 5. Germline CDR1 and CDR2: LGHNA and YNFKEQ. CDR3 protein: CASSQRQGTYEQYF. CDR3 bases: TGTGCCAGCAGCCAACGACAGGGCACATACGAGCAGTACTTC.

The chain has TRBV27 and TRBJ2-5; 8 nucleotides agree with TRBD2. In germline, CDR1 is MNHEY, CDR2 SMNVEV (reference sequence). The CDR3 contains 16 residues. V dropped 6 bases and J dropped 4; count of bases not matched to a gene: 13. The CDR3 loop reads CASSPGRGTAPETQYF. The CDR3 DNA is TGTGCCAGCAGCCCCGGGAGGGGGACGGCCCCAGAGACCCAGTACTTC.

The rearrangement uses TRBV18 and TRBJ1-2, with 7 positions matching TRBD1. Germline V gene sequence: CDR1 KGHSH, CDR2 LQKENI. J gave up 13 bases and V 3 bases, and 14 bases lay outside the gene matches. CDR3 length: 14 amino acids. The CDR3 region has the DNA TGTGCCAGCTCACCTTCGGACAGGCCGATGTTAGGCACCTTC. This sequence encodes CASSPSDRPMLGTF.